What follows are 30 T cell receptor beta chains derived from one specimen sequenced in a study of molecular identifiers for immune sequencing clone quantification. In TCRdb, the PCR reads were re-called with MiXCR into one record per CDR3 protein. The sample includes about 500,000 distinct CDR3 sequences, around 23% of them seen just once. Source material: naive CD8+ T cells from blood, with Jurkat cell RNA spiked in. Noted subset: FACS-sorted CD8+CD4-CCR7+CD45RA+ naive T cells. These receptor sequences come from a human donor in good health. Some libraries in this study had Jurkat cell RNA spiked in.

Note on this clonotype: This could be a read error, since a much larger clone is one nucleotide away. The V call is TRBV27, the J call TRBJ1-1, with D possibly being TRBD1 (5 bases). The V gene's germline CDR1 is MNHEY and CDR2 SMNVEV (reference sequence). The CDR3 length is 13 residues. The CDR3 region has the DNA TGTGCCAGCATGTGGACACTGAACACTGGAGCTTTCTTT. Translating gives CASMWTLNTGAFF.

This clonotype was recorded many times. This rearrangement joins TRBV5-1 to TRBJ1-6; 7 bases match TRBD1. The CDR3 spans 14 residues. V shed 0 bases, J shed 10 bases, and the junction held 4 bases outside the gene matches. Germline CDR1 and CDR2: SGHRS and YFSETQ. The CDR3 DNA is TGCGCCAGCAGCTTGGTGGGGACAGACTCACCCCTCCACTTT. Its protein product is CASSLVGTDSPLHF.

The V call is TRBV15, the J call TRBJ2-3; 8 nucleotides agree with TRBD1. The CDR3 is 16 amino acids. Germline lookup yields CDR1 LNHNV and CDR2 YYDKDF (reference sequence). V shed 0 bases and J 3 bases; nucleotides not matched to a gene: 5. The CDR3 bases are TGTGCCACCAGCAGAGACCGGACAGGGATAACAGATACGCAGTATTTT. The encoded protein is CATSRDRTGITDTQYF.

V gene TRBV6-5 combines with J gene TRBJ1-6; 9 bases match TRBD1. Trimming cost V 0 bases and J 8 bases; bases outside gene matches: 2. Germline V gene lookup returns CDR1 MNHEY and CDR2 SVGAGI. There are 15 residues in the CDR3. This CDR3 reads CASSYSTGGYSPLHF. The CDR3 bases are TGTGCCAGCAGTTACTCAACAGGGGGCTATTCACCCCTCCACTTT.

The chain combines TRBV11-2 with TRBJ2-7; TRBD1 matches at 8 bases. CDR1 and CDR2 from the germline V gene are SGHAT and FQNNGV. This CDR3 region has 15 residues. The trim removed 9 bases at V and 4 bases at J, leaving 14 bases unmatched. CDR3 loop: CARSNVRDRPYEQYF. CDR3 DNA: TGTGCCAGAAGCAATGTCCGGGACAGGCCGTACGAGCAGTACTTC.

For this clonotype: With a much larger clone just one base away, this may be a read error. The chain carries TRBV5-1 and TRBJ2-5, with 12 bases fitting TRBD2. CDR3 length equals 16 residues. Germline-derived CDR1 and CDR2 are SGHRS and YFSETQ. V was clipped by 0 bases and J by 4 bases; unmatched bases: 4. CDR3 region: CASSLGTSGAGETQYF. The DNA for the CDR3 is TGCGCCAGCAGCTTGGGGACTAGCGGGGCTGGAGAGACCCAGTACTTC.

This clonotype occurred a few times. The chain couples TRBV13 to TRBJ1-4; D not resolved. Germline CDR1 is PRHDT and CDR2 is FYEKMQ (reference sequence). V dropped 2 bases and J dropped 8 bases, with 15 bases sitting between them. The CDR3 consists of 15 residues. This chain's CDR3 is CASSLSGHEEEKLFF. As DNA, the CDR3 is TGTGCCAGCAGCTTATCCGGTCACGAGGAGGAAAAACTGTTTTTT. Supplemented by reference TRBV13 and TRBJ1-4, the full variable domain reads AAGVIQSPRHLIKEKRETATLKCYPIPRHDTVYWYQQGPGQDPQFLISFYEKMQSDKGSIPDRFSAQQFSDYHSELNMSSLELGDSALYFCASSLSGHEEEKLFFGSGTQLSVL.

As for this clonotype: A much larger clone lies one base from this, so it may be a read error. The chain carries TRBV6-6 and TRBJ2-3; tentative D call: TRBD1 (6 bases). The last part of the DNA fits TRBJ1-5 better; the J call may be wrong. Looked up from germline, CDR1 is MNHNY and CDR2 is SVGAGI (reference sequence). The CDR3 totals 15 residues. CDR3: CASSYAKAKGDTQHF. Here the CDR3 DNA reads TGTGCCAGCAGTTACGCGAAGGCCAAGGGGGATACGCAGCATTTT.

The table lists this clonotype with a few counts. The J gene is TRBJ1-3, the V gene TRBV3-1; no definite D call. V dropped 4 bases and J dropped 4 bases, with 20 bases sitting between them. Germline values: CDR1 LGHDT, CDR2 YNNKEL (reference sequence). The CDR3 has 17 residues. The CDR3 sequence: CASSLGKEWVRGNTIYF. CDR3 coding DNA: TGTGCCAGCAGCCTTGGCAAGGAGTGGGTGAGGGGAAACACCATATATTTT.

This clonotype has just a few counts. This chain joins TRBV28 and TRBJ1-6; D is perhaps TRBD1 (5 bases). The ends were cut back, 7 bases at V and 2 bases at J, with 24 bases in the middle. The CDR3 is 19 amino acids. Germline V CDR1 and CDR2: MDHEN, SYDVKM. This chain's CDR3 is CASITGSLGTTPYNSPLHF. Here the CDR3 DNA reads TGTGCCAGCATCACAGGTTCTCTTGGTACGACACCCTATAATTCACCCCTCCACTTT.

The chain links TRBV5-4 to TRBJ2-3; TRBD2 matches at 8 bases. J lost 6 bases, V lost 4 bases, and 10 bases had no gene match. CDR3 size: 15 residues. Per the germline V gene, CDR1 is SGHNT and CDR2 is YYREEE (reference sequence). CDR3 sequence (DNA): TGTGCCAGCAGCCGACAGCGGGAGATTTGGGATACGCAGTATTTT. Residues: CASSRQREIWDTQYF.

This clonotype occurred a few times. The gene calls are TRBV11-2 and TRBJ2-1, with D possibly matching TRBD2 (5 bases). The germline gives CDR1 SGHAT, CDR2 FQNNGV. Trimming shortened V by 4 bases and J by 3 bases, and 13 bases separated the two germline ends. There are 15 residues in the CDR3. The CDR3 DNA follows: TGTGCCAGCAGCTCGATCTCGCGGGTCTACAATGAGCAGTTCTTC. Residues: CASSSISRVYNEQFF.

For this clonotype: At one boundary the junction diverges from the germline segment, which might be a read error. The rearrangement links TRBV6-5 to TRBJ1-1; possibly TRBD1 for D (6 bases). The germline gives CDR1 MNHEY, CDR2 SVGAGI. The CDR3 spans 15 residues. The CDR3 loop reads CASSYRVPGATEVFF. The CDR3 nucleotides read TGTGCCAGCAGTTACAGGGTCCCGGGGGCCACTGAAGTTTTCTTT.

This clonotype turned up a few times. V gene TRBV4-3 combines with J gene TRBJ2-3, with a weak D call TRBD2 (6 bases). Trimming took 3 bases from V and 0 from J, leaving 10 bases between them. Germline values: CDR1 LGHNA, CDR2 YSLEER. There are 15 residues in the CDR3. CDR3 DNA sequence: TGCGCCAGCAGCCAGCTAGCGACTAGCACAGATACGCAGTATTTT. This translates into CASSQLATSTDTQYF.

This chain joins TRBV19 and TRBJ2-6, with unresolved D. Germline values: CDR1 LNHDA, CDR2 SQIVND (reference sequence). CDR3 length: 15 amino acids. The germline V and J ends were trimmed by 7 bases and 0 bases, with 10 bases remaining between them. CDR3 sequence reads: CASKQASSGANVLTF. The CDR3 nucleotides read TGTGCCAGTAAGCAGGCTAGCTCTGGGGCCAACGTCCTGACTTTC.

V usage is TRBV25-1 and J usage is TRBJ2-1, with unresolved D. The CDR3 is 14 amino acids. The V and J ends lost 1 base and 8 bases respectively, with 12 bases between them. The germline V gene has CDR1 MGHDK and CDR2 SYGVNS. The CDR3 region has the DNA TGTGCCAGCAGTGAATTGGTAGGTGGGGATGAGCAGTTCTTC. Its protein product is CASSELVGGDEQFF.

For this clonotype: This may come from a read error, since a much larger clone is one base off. The CDR3 is CASSQRDQYQQTQYF. In nucleotides, the CDR3 is TGTGCCAGCAGCCAACGGGACCAGTACCAACAGACCCAGTACTTC. The rearrangement joins TRBV14 to TRBJ2-5, with D perhaps being TRBD1 or TRBD2 (5 bases each). The CDR3 totals 15 residues. Germline assignment: CDR1 SGHDN and CDR2 FVKESK.

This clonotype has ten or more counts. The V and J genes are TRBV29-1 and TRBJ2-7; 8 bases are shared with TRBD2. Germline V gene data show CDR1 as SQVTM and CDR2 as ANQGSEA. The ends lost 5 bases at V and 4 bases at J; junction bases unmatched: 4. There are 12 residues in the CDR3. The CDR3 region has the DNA TGCAGCGTTCTGAGCGGGGGTTACGAGCAGTACTTC. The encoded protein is CSVLSGGYEQYF.

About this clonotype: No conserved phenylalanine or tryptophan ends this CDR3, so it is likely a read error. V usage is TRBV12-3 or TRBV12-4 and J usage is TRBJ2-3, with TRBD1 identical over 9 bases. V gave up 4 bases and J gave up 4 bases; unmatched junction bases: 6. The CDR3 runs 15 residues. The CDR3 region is CASSSTGTGPDTQYS. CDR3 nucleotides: TGTGCCAGCAGTTCCACCGGGACAGGGCCAGATACGCAGTATTCT.

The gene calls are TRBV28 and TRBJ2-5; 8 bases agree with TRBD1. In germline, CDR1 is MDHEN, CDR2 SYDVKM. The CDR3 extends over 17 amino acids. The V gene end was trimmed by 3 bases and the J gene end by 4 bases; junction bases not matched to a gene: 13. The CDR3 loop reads CASSFSRGTGEGETQYF. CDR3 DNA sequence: TGTGCCAGCAGTTTTTCCCGCGGGACAGGTGAAGGAGAGACCCAGTACTTC.

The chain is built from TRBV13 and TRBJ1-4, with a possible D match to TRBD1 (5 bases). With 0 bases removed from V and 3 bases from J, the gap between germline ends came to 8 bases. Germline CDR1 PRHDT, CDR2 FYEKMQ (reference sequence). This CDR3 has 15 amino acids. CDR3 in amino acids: CASSLGGAPNEKLFF. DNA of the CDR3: TGTGCCAGCAGCTTAGGAGGGGCTCCTAATGAAAAACTGTTTTTT. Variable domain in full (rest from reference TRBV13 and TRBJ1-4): AAGVIQSPRHLIKEKRETATLKCYPIPRHDTVYWYQQGPGQDPQFLISFYEKMQSDKGSIPDRFSAQQFSDYHSELNMSSLELGDSALYFCASSLGGAPNEKLFFGSGTQLSVL.

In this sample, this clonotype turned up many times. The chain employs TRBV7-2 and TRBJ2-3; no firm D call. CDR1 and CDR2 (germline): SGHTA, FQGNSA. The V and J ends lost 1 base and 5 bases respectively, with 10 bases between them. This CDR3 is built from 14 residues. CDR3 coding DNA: TGTGCCAGCAGCTTAGTTACGGGCCAAGATACGCAGTATTTT. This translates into CASSLVTGQDTQYF.

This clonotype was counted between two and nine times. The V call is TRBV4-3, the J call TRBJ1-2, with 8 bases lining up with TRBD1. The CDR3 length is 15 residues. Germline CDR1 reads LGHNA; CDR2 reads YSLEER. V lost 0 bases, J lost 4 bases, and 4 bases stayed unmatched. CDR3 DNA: TGCGCCAGCAGCCAAGATGAGGGGACAGGCTATGGCTACACCTTC. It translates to CASSQDEGTGYGYTF.

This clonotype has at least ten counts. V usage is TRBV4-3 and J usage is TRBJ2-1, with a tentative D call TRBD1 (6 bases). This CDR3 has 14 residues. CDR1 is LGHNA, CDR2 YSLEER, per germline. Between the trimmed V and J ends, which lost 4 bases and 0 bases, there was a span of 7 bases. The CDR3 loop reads CASSPDSSYNEQFF. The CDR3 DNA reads TGCGCCAGCAGCCCGGACAGCTCCTACAATGAGCAGTTCTTC.

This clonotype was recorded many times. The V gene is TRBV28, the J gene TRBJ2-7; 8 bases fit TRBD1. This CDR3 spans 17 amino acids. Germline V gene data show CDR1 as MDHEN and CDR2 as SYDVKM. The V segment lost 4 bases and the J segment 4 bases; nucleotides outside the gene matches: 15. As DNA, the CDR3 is TGTGCCAGCAGTTCATTATACCTCGACAGGGGCGAGTACGAGCAGTACTTC. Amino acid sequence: CASSSLYLDRGEYEQYF. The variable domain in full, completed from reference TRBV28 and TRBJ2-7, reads DVKVTQSSRYLVKRTGEKVFLECVQDMDHENMFWYRQDPGLGLRLIYFSYDVKMKEKGDIPEGYSVSREKKERFSLILESASTNQTSMYLCASSSLYLDRGEYEQYFGPGTRLTVT.

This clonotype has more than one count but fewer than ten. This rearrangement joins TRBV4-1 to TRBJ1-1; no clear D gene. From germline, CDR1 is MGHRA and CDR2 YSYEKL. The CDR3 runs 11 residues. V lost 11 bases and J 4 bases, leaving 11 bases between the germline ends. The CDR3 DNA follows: TGCGCCGCCGAGCGGGCCACTGAAGCTTTCTTT. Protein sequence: CAAERATEAFF.

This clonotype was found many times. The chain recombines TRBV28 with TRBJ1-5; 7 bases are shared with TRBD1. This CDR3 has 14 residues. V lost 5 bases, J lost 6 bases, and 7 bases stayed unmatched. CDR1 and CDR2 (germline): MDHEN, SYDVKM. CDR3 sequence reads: CASSLTRGSQPQHF. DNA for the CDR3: TGTGCCAGCAGTCTGACCAGGGGGAGTCAGCCCCAGCATTTT.

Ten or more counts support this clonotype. CDR3 in amino acids: CSARGVGTGELFF. The DNA for the CDR3 is TGCAGCGCCAGGGGCGTAGGCACCGGGGAGCTGTTTTTT. The rearrangement uses TRBV29-1 and TRBJ2-2; TRBD1 is a possible D gene (6 bases). Germline V gives CDR1 SQVTM, CDR2 ANQGSEA. Trimming pared 7 bases from V and 4 bases from J, leaving 13 bases between. The CDR3 runs 13 residues.

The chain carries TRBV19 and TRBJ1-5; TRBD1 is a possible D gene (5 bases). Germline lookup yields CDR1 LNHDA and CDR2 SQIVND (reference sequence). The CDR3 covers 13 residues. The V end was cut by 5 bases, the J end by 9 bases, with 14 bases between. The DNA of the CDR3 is TGTGCCAGTAGTGTTGGGGGTCATCGGCCCCAGCATTTT. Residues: CASSVGGHRPQHF.

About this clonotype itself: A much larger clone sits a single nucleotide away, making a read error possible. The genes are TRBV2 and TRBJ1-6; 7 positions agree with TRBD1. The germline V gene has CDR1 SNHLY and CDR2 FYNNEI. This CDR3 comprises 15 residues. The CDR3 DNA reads TGTGCCAGCAGGGGGGACAGCTCCTATAATTCACCCCTCCCCTTT. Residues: CASRGDSSYNSPLPF. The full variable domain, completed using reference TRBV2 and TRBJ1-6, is EPEVTQTPSHQVTQMGQEVILRCVPISNHLYFYWYRQILGQKVEFLVSFYNNEISEKSEIFDDQFSVERPDGSNFTLKIRSTKLEDSAMYFCASRGDSSYNSPLPFGNGTRLTVT.